This entry lists 19 T cell receptor beta chains sequenced from one sample in a study of PD-1 blockade in classical Hodgkin lymphoma. The table came from immunoSEQ multiplex PCR; TCRdb's copy has only in-frame clones and leaves some out. The table has around 40,000 clones, roughly 78% seen once. Exposure to brentuximab vedotin varied, and each patient had relapsed following autologous stem cell transplantation. Source: peripheral blood mononuclear cells (PBMCs), taken at baseline. The receptors were sampled from a human donor with classical Hodgkin lymphoma.

This CDR3 is CASSLEETQYF. The CDR3 DNA is TGTGCCAGCAGTTTGGAGGAGACCCAGTACTTC. V usage is TRBV28 and J usage is TRBJ2-5; D unclear. Per the germline V gene, CDR1 is MDHEN and CDR2 is SYDVKM. Trimming pared 3 bases from V and 5 bases from J, leaving 4 bases between. The CDR3 length is 11 residues. The entire variable domain, with the rest obtained from reference TRBV28 and TRBJ2-5, is as follows: DVKVTQSSRYLVKRTGEKVFLECVQDMDHENMFWYRQDPGLGLRLIYFSYDVKMKEKGDIPEGYSVSREKKERFSLILESASTNQTSMYLCASSLEETQYFGPGTRLLVL.

This chain links TRBV6-6 with TRBJ1-5; D is possibly TRBD1 (6 bases). The germline CDR1 and CDR2 sequences are MNHNY and SVGAGI (reference sequence). This CDR3 has 16 residues. The V gene lost 6 bases and the J gene lost 4 bases, with 19 bases spanning the gap. The CDR3 sequence is CASSRPRQAENQPQHF. CDR3 DNA: TGTGCCAGCAGCCGTCCCAGACAGGCCGAAAATCAGCCCCAGCATTTT.

The rearrangement links TRBV7-2 to TRBJ2-5; 7 positions agree with TRBD1. Per germline, CDR1 SGHTA and CDR2 FQGNSA. Trimming cost V 5 bases and J 2 bases; bases outside gene matches: 8. The CDR3 is 15 residues long. The CDR3 protein is CASSISTGSQETQYF. Here the CDR3 DNA reads TGTGCCAGCAGCATATCGACAGGGAGTCAAGAGACCCAGTACTTC.

The chain couples TRBV9 to TRBJ1-6; D is unclear. This CDR3 region has 15 residues. Between the trimmed V and J ends, which lost 0 bases and 5 bases, there was a span of 9 bases. Germline values: CDR1 SGDLS, CDR2 YYNGEE. The CDR3 loop reads CASSVDGNHNSPLHF. The CDR3 nucleotides are TGTGCCAGCAGCGTAGATGGGAACCATAATTCACCCCTCCACTTT.

The chain carries TRBV18 and TRBJ2-2; D ambiguous. This CDR3 spans 12 amino acids. The V gene lost 0 bases and the J gene lost 6 bases, with 2 bases spanning the gap. The V gene's germline CDR1 is KGHSH and CDR2 LQKENI. The CDR3 loop is CASSPPAGELFF. CDR3 sequence (DNA): TGTGCCAGCTCACCACCGGCCGGGGAGCTGTTTTTT.

A few counts support this clone. The J gene is TRBJ1-1, the V gene TRBV2; 8 bases fit TRBD1. Germline V gene data show CDR1 as SNHLY and CDR2 as FYNNEI. J was trimmed by 5 bases and V by 6 bases; bases with no gene match: 8. The CDR3 is 14 residues long. The CDR3 DNA is TGTGCCAGCAGCCGTGACAGGGGAAGGACTGAAGCTTTCTTT. Encoded protein: CASSRDRGRTEAFF.

The chain joins TRBV5-4 to TRBJ1-2; the D gene is possibly TRBD1 (5 bases). CDR1 is SGHNT and CDR2 is YYREEE in the germline V gene (reference sequence). Trimming removed 0 bases from V and 8 bases from J, with 14 bases in between. This CDR3 is built from 14 residues. CDR3: CASSLAGQGRGYTF. The CDR3 DNA reads TGTGCCAGCAGCTTGGCCGGGCAGGGCAGGGGCTACACCTTC.

The chain recombines TRBV30 with TRBJ1-2, with a tentative D call TRBD1 (6 bases). V was trimmed by 1 base and J by 4 bases, leaving 10 bases between them. CDR1 is GTSNPN and CDR2 is SVGIG in the germline V gene (reference sequence). The CDR3 extends over 13 amino acids. The CDR3 region has the DNA TGTGCCTGGAGTGCGGGACAAGCCTATGGCTACACCTTC. It yields the protein CAWSAGQAYGYTF.

V usage is TRBV6-6 and J usage is TRBJ2-7; TRBD2 matches at 13 bases. J was trimmed by 10 bases and V by 0 bases; bases with no gene match: 6. This CDR3 contains 15 residues. Germline V CDR1 and CDR2: MNHNY, SVGAGI (reference sequence). The CDR3 spells CASSYSKLAGGLQYF. The CDR3 region has the DNA TGTGCCAGCAGTTACTCAAAACTAGCGGGGGGGTTACAGTACTTC.

By share, this clone counts as medium-sized. The V and J genes are TRBV4-2 and TRBJ1-2; D unresolved. The CDR3 contains 15 residues. The V gene lost 3 bases and the J gene lost 0 bases, with 11 bases spanning the gap. CDR1 is LGHNA and CDR2 is YNFKEQ in the germline V gene. DNA for the CDR3: TGTGCCAGCAGCCACGGTCCTTCCTCTAACTATGGCTACACCTTC. Residues: CASSHGPSSNYGYTF.

The V call is TRBV6-6, the J call TRBJ1-1; D remains unclear. CDR1 is MNHNY, CDR2 SVGAGI, per germline (reference sequence). The CDR3 contains 12 residues. Trimming removed 6 bases at V and 3 bases at J, with 8 bases between. Here the CDR3 reads CASRGGDTEAFF. The CDR3 DNA follows: TGTGCCAGCAGAGGAGGAGACACTGAAGCTTTCTTT.

The V call is TRBV2, the J call TRBJ1-6; 7 bases line up with TRBD1. This CDR3 has 14 residues. CDR1 and CDR2 (germline): SNHLY, FYNNEI. V trimming: 3 bases; J trimming: 10 bases; junction bases outside the gene matches: 6. The CDR3 here is CASSDDRVGSPLHF. CDR3 DNA: TGTGCCAGCAGTGATGACAGGGTAGGGTCACCCCTCCACTTT.

This clone was seen more than once but under ten times. The chain combines TRBV7-9 with TRBJ1-2; no firm D call. In germline, CDR1 is SEHNR, CDR2 FQNEAQ (reference sequence). Trimming shortened V by 8 bases and J by 7 bases, and 14 bases separated the two germline ends. This CDR3 region has 12 residues. CDR3 in DNA: TGTGCCAGCGGGCCGTCCCTCGGTGGCTACACCTTC. Amino acids: CASGPSLGGYTF.

The chain links TRBV7-3 to TRBJ2-6, with D perhaps matching TRBD1 or TRBD2 (6 bases each). V was pared by 5 bases and J by 1 base, with 21 bases between. The germline V gene encodes CDR1 SGHTA and CDR2 FQGTGA. The CDR3 spans 19 residues. The CDR3 is CASSPSVGGGLSGANVLTF. The CDR3 bases are TGTGCCAGCAGCCCCTCGGTGGGGGGCGGATTGTCTGGGGCCAACGTCCTGACTTTC.

This rearrangement joins TRBV5-1 to TRBJ2-5; D perhaps matches TRBD2 (6 bases). This CDR3 contains 13 residues. The V and J ends lost 0 bases and 5 bases respectively, with 8 bases between them. CDR1 is SGHRS and CDR2 is YFSETQ in the germline V gene. This CDR3 reads CASSLGGRETQYF. The CDR3 DNA is TGCGCCAGCAGCTTGGGAGGGAGGGAGACCCAGTACTTC.

The J gene is TRBJ2-1, the V gene TRBV9, with D perhaps matching TRBD2 (6 bases). Germline CDR1 is SGDLS and CDR2 is YYNGEE. V was cut by 7 bases and J by 5 bases, with 13 bases left in between. The CDR3 runs 13 residues. CDR3 residues: CASARDSNNEQFF. CDR3 DNA sequence: TGTGCCAGCGCCCGGGACTCTAACAATGAGCAGTTCTTC.

The chain combines TRBV30 with TRBJ1-2; 8 bases line up with TRBD1. Germline assignment: CDR1 GTSNPN and CDR2 SVGIG (reference sequence). The V segment lost 5 bases and the J segment 5 bases; nucleotides outside the gene matches: 7. The CDR3 consists of 13 residues. Here the CDR3 DNA reads TGTGCCTGGGGGCGGGACAGGCTATATGGCTACACCTTC. This gives the protein CAWGRDRLYGYTF.

V and J are TRBV23-1 and TRBJ2-7; 7 bases line up with TRBD1. TRBV23-1 is an ORF, and what it does is uncertain. The trim removed 1 base at V and 5 bases at J, leaving 2 bases unmatched. This CDR3 is 13 amino acids long. CDR3: CASSQYGTDEQYF. As DNA, the CDR3 is TGCGCCAGCAGTCAATATGGGACAGACGAGCAGTACTTC.

Only a few counts were recorded for this clone. This rearrangement joins TRBV9 to TRBJ2-3; TRBD2 agrees at 8 bases. V gave up 4 bases and J gave up 5 bases; unmatched junction bases: 6. The CDR3 spans 14 residues. Germline V lookup: CDR1 SGDLS, CDR2 YYNGEE. CDR3 nucleotide sequence: TGTGCCAGCAGCCCACGGGGGGGGAGAGATACGCAGTATTTT. This sequence encodes CASSPRGGRDTQYF.